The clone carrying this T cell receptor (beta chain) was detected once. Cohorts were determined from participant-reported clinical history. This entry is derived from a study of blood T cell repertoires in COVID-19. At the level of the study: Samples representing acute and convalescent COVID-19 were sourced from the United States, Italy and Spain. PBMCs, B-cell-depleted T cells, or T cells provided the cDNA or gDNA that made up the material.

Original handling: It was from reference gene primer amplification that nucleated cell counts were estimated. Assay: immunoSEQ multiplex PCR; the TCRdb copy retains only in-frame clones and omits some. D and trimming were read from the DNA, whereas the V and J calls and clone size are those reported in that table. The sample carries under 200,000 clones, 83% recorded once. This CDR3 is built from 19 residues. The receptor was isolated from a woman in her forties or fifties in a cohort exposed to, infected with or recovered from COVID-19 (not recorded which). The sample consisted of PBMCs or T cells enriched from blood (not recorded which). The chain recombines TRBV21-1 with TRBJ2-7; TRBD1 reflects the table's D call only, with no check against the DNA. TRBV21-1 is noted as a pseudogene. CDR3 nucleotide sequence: TGTGCCAGCAGCCCATCAGGCTCCCTCATACAGGAAACCTCCTACGAGCAGTACTTC. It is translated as CASSPSGSLIQETSYEQYF.